This TCR beta chain was recorded in a study of T-cell memory formation after mild COVID-19. On the study more broadly: Most TCR clusters belonged to a single donor. Findings and limits, study-wide: CD8+ contracting clones occupied EMRA, while CD4+ ones occupied mainly CM and EM.

Of note for this clonotype: Its antigen is currently unknown.

Employing constant-segment primers, 5'RACE generated TCR alpha and TCR beta cDNA libraries bearing sample barcodes and UMIs. TCRdb called the 5' RACE reads again in MiXCR, with one record for every CDR3 protein. In the table there are a few hundred thousand distinct CDR3 sequences, just under 20% of which are singletons. This receptor was identified in a young man who had mild COVID-19 (a few samples of this study predate the infection). Cell type and time point are not known. Specimen: PBMCs or a T cell subset sorted from them (not recorded which).

CDR3 coding DNA: TGTGCCAGCAGTTACTCGACCAGGAGCACTGGAAACACCATATATTTT. Translation: CASSYSTRSTGNTIYF. The chain has TRBV6-5 and TRBJ1-3, with D unresolved. Germline-derived CDR1 and CDR2 are MNHEY and SVGAGI. The CDR3 totals 16 residues. Trimming left V 0 bases short and J 2 bases short, with 11 bases between.